This TCR beta chain was profiled in a study of metastatic and nonmetastatic thyroid tumors. Looking at the study overall: The authors compared repertoires across blood and tumor or nodule tissue from malignant and benign thyroid patients.

Overall study findings and caveats: TCR beta diversity was reportedly significantly higher in malignant thyroid tumors than benign nodules, in blood and tumor.

This clone is judged medium-sized. Antigen specificity is unknown. Germline V gene lookup returns CDR1 SNHLY and CDR2 FYNNEI. The CDR3 has 14 amino acids. V lost 6 bases, J lost 5 bases, and 14 bases lay in between. As handled by the study authors: Building a distant-metastasis classifier for papillary thyroid cancer drew on CDR3 differences across clinicopathological groups. TCRdb reprocessed the PCR reads using MiXCR. TCRdb, rather than the study authors, made the V and J calls. In the table there are 15,000 to 20,000 clones, about 25% of which are singletons. All patients were treatment-naive before thyroid surgery.

Sequencing was carried out using adjacent normal tissue. The receptor was derived from a female donor with papillary thyroid cancer or a benign thyroid nodule (not recorded which). Some clones in this sample may be carry-over from other donors' samples. This rearrangement joins TRBV2 to TRBJ1-5; perhaps TRBD1 as D (5 bases). CDR3 nucleotide sequence: TGTGCCAGCAGCGGCTACCAGGGAGATCAGCCCCAGCATTTT. Its protein is CASSGYQGDQPQHF. The entire variable domain, with the rest obtained from reference TRBV2 and TRBJ1-5, is as follows: EPEVTQTPSHQVTQMGQEVILRCVPISNHLYFYWYRQILGQKVEFLVSFYNNEISEKSEIFDDQFSVERPDGSNFTLKIRSTKLEDSAMYFCASSGYQGDQPQHFGDGTRLSIL.